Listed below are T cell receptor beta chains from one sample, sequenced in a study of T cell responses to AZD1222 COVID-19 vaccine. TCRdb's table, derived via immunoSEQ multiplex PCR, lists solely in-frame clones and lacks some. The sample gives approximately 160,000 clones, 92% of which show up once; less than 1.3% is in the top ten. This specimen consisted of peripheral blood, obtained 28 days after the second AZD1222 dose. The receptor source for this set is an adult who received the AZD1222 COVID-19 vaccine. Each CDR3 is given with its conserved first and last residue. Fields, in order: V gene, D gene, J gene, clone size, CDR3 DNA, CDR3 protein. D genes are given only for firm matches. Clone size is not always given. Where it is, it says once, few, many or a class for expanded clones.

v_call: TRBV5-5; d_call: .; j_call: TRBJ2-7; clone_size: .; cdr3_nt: TGTGCCAGCAGCTTGAGGGCCAGCAATTACGAGCAGTACTTC; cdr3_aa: CASSLRASNYEQYF
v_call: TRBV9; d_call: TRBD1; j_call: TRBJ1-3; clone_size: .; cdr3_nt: TGTGCCAGCAGCCCTCGGACAGGCTCTGGAAACACCATATATTTT; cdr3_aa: CASSPRTGSGNTIYF
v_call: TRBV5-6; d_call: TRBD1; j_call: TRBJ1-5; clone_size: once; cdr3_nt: TGTGCCAGCAGCCGACAGGGCTACAATCAGCCCCAGCATTTT; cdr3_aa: CASSRQGYNQPQHF
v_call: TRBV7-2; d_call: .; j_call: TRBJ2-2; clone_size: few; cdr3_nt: TGTGCCAGCAGCTCCTATGGACTGATAGCCGGGGAGCTGTTTTTT; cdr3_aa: CASSSYGLIAGELFF
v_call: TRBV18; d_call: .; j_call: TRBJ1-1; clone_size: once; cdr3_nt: TGTGCCAGCTCACCACAGATCCGGGGGCGCAACACTGAAGCTTTCTTT; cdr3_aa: CASSPQIRGRNTEAFF
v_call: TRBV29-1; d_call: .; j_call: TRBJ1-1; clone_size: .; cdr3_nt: TGCAGCGCTGGACAGCTGAACACTGAAGCTTTCTTT; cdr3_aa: CSAGQLNTEAFF
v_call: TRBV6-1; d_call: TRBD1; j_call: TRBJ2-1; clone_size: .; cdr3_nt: TGTGCCAGCAGTGAAGTAGGGGGCGCGGATGAGCAGTTCTTC; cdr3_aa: CASSEVGGADEQFF
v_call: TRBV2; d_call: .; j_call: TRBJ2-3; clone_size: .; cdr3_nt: TGTGCCAGCAGTGAAGAGTCCACACCAGATACGCAGTATTTT; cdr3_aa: CASSEESTPDTQYF
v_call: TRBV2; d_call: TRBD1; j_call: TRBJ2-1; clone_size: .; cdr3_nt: TGTGCCAGCAGTAGACAGGGGCGCCCCTACAATGAGCAGTTCTTC; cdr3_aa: CASSRQGRPYNEQFF
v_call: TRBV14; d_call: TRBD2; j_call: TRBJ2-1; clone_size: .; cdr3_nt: TGTGCCAGCAGCCGCTTGGCGGGGGGGTTTGCTGAGCAGTTCTTC; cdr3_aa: CASSRLAGGFAEQFF
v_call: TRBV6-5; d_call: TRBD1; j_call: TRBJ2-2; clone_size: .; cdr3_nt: TGTGCCATCAGACAGGGGGCATACACCGGGGAGCTGTTTTTT; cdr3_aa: CAIRQGAYTGELFF
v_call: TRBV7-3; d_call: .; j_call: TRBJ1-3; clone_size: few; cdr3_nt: TGTGCCAGCAGCTTAATGGGGGGAGGAGGAAACACCATATATTTT; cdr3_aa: CASSLMGGGGNTIYF
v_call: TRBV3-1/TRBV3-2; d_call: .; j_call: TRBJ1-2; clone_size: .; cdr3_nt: TGTGCCAGCAGCCTCGCCTCGGCCTCTGGTGGCTACACCTTC; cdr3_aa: CASSLASASGGYTF
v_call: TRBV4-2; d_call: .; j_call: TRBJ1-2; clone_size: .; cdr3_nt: TGTGCCAGCAGCCAAGTATTGGTCGGGGATGATGGCTACACCTTC; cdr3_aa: CASSQVLVGDDGYTF
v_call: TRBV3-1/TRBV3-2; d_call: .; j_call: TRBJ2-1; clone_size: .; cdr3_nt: TGTGCCAGCAGCCAAGAGGACCCTACCGCGGGGAATGAGCAGTTCTTC; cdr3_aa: CASSQEDPTAGNEQFF
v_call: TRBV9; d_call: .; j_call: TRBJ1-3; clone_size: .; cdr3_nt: TGTGCCAGCAGCGTAGGATCGAGGATCTCTGGAAACACCATATATTTT; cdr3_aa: CASSVGSRISGNTIYF
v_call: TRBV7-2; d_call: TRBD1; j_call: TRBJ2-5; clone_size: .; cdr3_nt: TGTGCCAGCAGCTGGCGGACAGGGAGGCAAGAGACCCAGTACTTC; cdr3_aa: CASSWRTGRQETQYF
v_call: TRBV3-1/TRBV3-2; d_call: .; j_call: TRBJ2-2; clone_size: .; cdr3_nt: TGTGCCAGCAGCCAAGAACAGGGACGGAACCTAAACACCGGGGAGCTGTTTTTT; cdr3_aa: CASSQEQGRNLNTGELFF
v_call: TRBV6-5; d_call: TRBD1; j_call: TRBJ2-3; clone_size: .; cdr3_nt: TGTGCCAGCAGCCTATCCCCAACAGGGGCGGATACGCAGTATTTT; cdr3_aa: CASSLSPTGADTQYF
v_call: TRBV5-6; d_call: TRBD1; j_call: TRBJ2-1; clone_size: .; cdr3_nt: TGTGCCAGCAGCTTGTTACGGGACAGGGTACGCAGTGAGCAGTTCTTC; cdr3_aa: CASSLLRDRVRSEQFF
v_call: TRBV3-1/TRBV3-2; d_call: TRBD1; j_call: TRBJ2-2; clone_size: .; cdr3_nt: TGTGCCAGCAGCCAAGATGGGGGGACAGGGGGCTCCCTTAGGACCGGGGAGCTGTTTTTT; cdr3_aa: CASSQDGGTGGSLRTGELFF
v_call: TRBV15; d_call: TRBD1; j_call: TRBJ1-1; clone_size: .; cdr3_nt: TGTGCCACCAGCAGAGTGACAGGGACTAAGAACACTGAAGCTTTCTTT; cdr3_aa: CATSRVTGTKNTEAFF
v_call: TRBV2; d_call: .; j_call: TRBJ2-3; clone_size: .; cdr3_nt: TGTGCCAGCAGGGATCTGGGTACAGGTACGCAGTATTTT; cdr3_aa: CASRDLGTGTQYF
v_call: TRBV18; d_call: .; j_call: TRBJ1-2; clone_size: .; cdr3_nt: TGTGCCAGCTCACCAAGCAGCTTACAGGGCGTTGGCTACACCTTC; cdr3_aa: CASSPSSLQGVGYTF
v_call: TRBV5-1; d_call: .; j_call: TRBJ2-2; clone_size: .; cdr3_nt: TGCGCCAGCAGCTGGCTAGGGGGTGACACCGGGGAGCTGTTTTTT; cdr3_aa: CASSWLGGDTGELFF
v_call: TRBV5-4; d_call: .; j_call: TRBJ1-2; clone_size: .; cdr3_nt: TGTGCCAGCAGCTCACATACAGGGCACTATGGCTACACCTTC; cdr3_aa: CASSSHTGHYGYTF
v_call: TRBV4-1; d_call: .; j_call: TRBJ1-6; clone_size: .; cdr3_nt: TGCGCCAGCAGCCAAGCCGGGGGTGGATCACCCCTCCACTTT; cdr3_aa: CASSQAGGGSPLHF
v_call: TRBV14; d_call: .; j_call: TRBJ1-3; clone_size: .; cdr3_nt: TGTGCCAGCAGCCAACAGGGGCCTGGAAACACCATATATTTT; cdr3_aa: CASSQQGPGNTIYF
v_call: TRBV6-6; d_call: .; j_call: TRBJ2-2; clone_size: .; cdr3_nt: TGTGCCAGCACAAGGCCCCCACCGAGAACCGGGGAGCTGTTTTTT; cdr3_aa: CASTRPPPRTGELFF
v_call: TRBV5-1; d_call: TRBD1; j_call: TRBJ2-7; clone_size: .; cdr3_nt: TGCGCCAGCAGCTTGGGGACAGGGACCTCCTACGAGCAGTACTTC; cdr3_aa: CASSLGTGTSYEQYF
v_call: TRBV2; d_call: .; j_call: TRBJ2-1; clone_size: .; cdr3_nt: TGTGCCAGCAGTGATCTAGGATACTACAATGAGCAGTTCTTC; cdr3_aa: CASSDLGYYNEQFF
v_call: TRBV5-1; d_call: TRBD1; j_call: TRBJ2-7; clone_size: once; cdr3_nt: TGCGCCAGCAGCCCCGGGACAGCCGTCTACGAGCAGTACTTC; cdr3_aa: CASSPGTAVYEQYF
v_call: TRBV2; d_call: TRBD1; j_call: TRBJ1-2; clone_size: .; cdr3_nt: TGTGCCGGTCGAGACAGGGGATATGGCTACACCTTC; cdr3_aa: CAGRDRGYGYTF
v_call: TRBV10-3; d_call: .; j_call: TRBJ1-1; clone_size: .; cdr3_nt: TGTGCCATCAGTGAGTCGTTAACCGGGGGTGGAGGGACTGAAGCTTTCTTT; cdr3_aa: CAISESLTGGGGTEAFF
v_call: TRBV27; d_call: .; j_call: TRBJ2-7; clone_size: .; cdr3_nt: TGTGCCAGCAGTTCGGGATCTAGCTCCTACGAGCAGTACTTC; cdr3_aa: CASSSGSSSYEQYF
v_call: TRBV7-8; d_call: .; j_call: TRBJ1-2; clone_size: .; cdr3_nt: TGTGCCAGCGGACCGACAGTGGGGAACTATGGCTACACCTTC; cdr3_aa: CASGPTVGNYGYTF
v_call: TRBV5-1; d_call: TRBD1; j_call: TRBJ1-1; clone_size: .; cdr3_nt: TGCGCCAGCAGCTTTCAGACAGGGGGAGGGACTGAAGCTTTCTTT; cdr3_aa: CASSFQTGGGTEAFF
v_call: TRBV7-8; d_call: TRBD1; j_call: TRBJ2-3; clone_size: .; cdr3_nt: TGTGCCAGCAGCTTACTTGTACAGGGGGATACGCAGTATTTT; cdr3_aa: CASSLLVQGDTQYF
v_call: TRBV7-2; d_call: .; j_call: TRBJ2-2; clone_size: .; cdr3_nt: TGTGCCAGCAGCTTAGGGGTTAGCCTGAACACCGGGGAGCTGTTTTTT; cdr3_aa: CASSLGVSLNTGELFF
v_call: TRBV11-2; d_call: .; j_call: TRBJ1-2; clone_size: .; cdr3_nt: TGTGCCAGCAGCTCCCCTCAGTCCTGGGCGTATGGCTACACCTTC; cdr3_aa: CASSSPQSWAYGYTF
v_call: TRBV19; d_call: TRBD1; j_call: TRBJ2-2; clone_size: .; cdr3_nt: TGTGCCAGTAGTATAGAGACAGGGGTCACCGGGGAGCTGTTTTTT; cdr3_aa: CASSIETGVTGELFF
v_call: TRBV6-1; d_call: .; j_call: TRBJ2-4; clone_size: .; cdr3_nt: TGTGCCAGCAGTGAGCTGGGGAGATTGGTCAAAAACATTCAGTACTTC; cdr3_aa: CASSELGRLVKNIQYF
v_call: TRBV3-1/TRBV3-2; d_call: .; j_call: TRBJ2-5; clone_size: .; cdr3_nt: TGTGCCAGCAGCCTGGGCGAACGAAAGACCCAGTACTTC; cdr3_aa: CASSLGERKTQYF
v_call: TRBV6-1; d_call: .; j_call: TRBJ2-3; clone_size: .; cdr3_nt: TGTGCCAGCAGTGACCCTAGCACAGATACGCAGTATTTT; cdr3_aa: CASSDPSTDTQYF
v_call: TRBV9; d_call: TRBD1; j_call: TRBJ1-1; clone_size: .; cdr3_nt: TGTGCCAGCAGCACAGGACAGGGGAACACTGAAGCTTTCTTT; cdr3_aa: CASSTGQGNTEAFF
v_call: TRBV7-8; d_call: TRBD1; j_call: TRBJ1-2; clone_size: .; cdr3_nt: TGTGCCAGCAGCCCCGGGACAGGCTATGGCTACACCTTC; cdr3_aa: CASSPGTGYGYTF
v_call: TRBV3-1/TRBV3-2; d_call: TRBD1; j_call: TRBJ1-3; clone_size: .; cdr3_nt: TGTGCCAGCAGCCAAGACCCTCCGACAGGGGCCTCTGGAAACACCATATATTTT; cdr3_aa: CASSQDPPTGASGNTIYF
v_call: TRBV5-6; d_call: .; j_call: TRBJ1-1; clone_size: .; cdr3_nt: TGTGCCAGCAGCTTGGGCAGACCTCACACTGAAGCTTTCTTT; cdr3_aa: CASSLGRPHTEAFF
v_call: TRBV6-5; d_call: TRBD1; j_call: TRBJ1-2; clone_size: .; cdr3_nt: TGTGCCAGCAGATGGACAGGGAGTAACTATGGCTACACCTTC; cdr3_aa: CASRWTGSNYGYTF
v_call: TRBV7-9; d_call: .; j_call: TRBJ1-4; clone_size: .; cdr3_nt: TGTGCCAGCAGCTTATCGGGGTTGGGGGAAAAACTGTTTTTT; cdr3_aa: CASSLSGLGEKLFF
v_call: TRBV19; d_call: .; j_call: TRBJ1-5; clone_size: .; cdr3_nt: TGTGCCAGTACCATGGGGGGCGGGACACCACCCCAGCATTTT; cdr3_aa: CASTMGGGTPPQHF